This T cell receptor (beta chain) was found in a study of blood T cell repertoires in COVID-19 (dated by TCRdb to 2020 to 2021). Describing the broader study: Samples from collaborators originated in the United States, Italy and Spain and spanned both the acute and convalescent phases of COVID-19. The prospective study material was composed of cDNA or gDNA derived from T cells, B-cell-depleted T cells, or PBMCs. The dataset comprised deeply sampled blood TCRbeta repertoires from subjects exposed to, actively infected with, or recovered from COVID-19. A freely available public database, intended as a resource for researchers studying the immune response to SARS-CoV-2, is where the repertoires were released. Samples were obtained from the ongoing ImmuneRACE study (first 160 participants) and from 1,254 subjects provided by 6 global collaborators. The sample metadata nearly always contained a de-identified subject ID, COVID-19 status, age in years and sex. Where available, HLA class I and class II types were obtained from metadata supplied by the sample provider rather than from assay-based typing.

TCRbeta CDR3 regions were amplified from genomic DNA using the immunoSEQ Assay, a bias-controlled multiplex PCR. On the authors' methods: Within the assay, amplification of reference gene primers was used to estimate how many nucleated cells each sample contained. To quantify the absolute abundance of each unique TCRbeta CDR3 rearrangement, sequence reads were collapsed and filtered. For each sample, productive Simpson clonality was calculated as the square root of Simpson's diversity index across productive rearrangements. TCRdb retrieved this table from immuneACCESS and kept in-frame rearrangements only. Not all clones are present; in checked studies, unresolved V genes account for under half, and no reason is known for the remainder. The V and J calls and clone size come from that table; D and trimming were worked out from the DNA. In all, the sample holds 100,000 to 150,000 clones, and 65% to 90% of those were seen once. The ten largest clones represent around 27% of the sample.

Looking up the germline V gene yields CDR1 MDHEN and CDR2 SYDVKM. Its CDR3 holds 13 amino acids, cysteine through phenylalanine. This entry keeps only the CDR3 DNA: 39 bases, framed from base 1. Trimming at the junction amounts to 4 bases on V and 0 bases on J, and the germline ends lie 5 bases apart. The investigation overall reported the following: Clinical and demographic metadata were provided uncurated, with the amount varying by source and participant.

Points on this clone: Its antigen target is currently unknown. Base qualities are not recorded, but no much larger clone differs from it by a single base.

Each collaborating institution followed its own protocols to collect whole blood in K2EDTA tubes. For TCRbeta analysis, collaborator samples were shipped as frozen whole blood, as isolated PBMCs, or as DNA extracted from either sample type. The sequence is built from TRBV28 and TRBJ2-3; D gene: possibly TRBD2, on 5 matching bases. Material: peripheral blood. The TCR was taken from a woman of 80 years or more with acute or convalescent COVID-19. CDR3 protein: CASSSGSTDTQYF. The bases are TGTGCCAGCAGTTCGGGGAGCACAGATACGCAGTATTTT. With the rest looked up from the reference TRBV28 and TRBJ2-3 genes rather than sequenced, the full variable domain is DVKVTQSSRYLVKRTGEKVFLECVQDMDHENMFWYRQDPGLGLRLIYFSYDVKMKEKGDIPEGYSVSREKKERFSLILESASTNQTSMYLCASSSGSTDTQYFGPGTRLTVL.